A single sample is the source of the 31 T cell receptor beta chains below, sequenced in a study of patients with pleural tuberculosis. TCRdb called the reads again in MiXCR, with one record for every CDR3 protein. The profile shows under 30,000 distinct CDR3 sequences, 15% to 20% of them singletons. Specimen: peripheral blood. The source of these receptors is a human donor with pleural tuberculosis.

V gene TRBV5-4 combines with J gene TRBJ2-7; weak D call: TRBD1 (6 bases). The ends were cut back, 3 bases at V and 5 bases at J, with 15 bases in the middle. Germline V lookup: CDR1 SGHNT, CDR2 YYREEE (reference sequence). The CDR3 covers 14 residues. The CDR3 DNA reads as TGTGCCAGCAGCTCATATGACAGGAGAGACGAGCAGTACTTC. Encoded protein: CASSSYDRRDEQYF.

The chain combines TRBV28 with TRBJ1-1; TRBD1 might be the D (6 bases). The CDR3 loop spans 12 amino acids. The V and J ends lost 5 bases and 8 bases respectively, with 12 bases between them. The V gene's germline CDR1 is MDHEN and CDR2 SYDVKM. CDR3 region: CASSRQGPEAFF. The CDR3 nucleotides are TGTGCCAGCAGTCGCCAGGGGCCCGAAGCTTTCTTT.

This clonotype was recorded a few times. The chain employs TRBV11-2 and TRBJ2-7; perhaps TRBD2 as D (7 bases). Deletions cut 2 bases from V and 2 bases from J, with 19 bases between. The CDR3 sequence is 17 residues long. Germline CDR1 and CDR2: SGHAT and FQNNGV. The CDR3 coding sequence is TGTGCCAGCAGCTTAACTGGCGGGGGCGTTCTTCCCTACGAGCAGTACTTC. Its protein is CASSLTGGGVLPYEQYF.

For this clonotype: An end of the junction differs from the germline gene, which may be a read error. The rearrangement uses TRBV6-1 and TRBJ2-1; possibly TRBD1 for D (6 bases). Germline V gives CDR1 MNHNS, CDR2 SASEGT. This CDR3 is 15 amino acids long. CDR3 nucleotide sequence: TGCCCGAGCAGTCGCCCGAGGCAGGGGAAGAATGAGCAGTTCTTC. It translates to CPSSRPRQGKNEQFF.

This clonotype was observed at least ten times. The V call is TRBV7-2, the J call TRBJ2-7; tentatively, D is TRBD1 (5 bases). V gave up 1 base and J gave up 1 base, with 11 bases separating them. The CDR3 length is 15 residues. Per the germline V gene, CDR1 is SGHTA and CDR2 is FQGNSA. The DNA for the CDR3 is TGTGCCAGCAGCTTAGTTCCCCAGGGTTCCTACGAGCAGTACTTC. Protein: CASSLVPQGSYEQYF. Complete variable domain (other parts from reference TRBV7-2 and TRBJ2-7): GAGVSQSPSNKVTEKGKDVELRCDPISGHTALYWYRQSLGQGLEFLIYFQGNSAPDKSGLPSDRFSAERTGGSVSTLTIQRTQQEDSAVYLCASSLVPQGSYEQYFGPGTRLTVT.

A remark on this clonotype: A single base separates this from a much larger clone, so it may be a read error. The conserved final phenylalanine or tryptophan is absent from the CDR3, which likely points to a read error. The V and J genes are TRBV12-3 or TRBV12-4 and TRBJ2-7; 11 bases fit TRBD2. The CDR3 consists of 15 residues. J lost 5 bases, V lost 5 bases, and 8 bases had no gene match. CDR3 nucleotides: TGTGCCAGCAGTCCAAATAGCGGGAGGGCCGACGAGCAGTACTCC. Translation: CASSPNSGRADEQYS.

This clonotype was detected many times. The CDR3 sequence is CASSMQREVQETQYF. CDR3 coding DNA: TGTGCCAGTAGTATGCAGCGGGAAGTCCAAGAGACCCAGTACTTC. V usage is TRBV19 and J usage is TRBJ2-5, with 7 nucleotides matching TRBD2. The V and J ends lost 3 bases and 1 base, in that order; junction bases with no gene match: 5. The CDR3 runs to 15 residues. Germline V gives CDR1 LNHDA, CDR2 SQIVND (reference sequence).

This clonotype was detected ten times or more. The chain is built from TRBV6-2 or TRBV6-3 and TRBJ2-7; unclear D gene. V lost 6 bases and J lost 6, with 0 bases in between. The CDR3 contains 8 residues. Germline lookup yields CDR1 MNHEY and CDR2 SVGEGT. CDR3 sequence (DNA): TGTGCCAGCAGCGAGCAGTACTTC. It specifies CASSEQYF.

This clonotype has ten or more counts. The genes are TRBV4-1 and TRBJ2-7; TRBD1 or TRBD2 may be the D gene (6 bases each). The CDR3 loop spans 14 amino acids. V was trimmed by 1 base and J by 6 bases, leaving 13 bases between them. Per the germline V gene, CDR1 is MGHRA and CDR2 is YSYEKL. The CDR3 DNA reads TGCGCCAGCAGCCAAGGGGAGGAGGGGGGCGAGCAGTACTTC. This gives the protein CASSQGEEGGEQYF.

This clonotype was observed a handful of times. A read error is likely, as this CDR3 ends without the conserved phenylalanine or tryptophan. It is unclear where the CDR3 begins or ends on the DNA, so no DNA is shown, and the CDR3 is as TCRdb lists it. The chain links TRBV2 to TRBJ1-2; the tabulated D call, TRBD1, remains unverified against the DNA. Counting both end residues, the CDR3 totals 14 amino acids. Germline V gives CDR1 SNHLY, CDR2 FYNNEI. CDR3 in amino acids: CASSPGQTFYGYAL.

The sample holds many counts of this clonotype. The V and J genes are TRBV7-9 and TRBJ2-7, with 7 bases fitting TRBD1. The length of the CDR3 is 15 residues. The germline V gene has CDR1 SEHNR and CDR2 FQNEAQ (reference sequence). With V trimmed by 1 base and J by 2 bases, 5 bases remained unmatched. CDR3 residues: CASSLEDRPPYEQYF. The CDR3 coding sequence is TGTGCCAGCAGCTTAGAGGACAGGCCGCCCTACGAGCAGTACTTC. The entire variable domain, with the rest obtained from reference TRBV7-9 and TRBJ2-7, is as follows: DTGVSQNPRHKITKRGQNVTFRCDPISEHNRLYWYRQTLGQGPEFLTYFQNEAQLEKSRLLSDRFSAERPKGSFSTLEIQRTEQGDSAMYLCASSLEDRPPYEQYFGPGTRLTVT.

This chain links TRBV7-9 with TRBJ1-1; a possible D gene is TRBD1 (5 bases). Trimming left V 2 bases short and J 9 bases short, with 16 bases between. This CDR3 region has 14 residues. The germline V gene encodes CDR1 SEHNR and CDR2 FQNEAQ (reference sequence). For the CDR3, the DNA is TGTGCCAGCAGCTTATCGGCCGGGGCTGTTAAAGCTTTCTTT. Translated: CASSLSAGAVKAFF.

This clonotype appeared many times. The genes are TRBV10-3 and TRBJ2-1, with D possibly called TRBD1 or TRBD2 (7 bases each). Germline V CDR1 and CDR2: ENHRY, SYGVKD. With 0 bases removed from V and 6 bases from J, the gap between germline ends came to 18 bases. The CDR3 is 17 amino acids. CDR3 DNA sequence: TGTGCCATCAGTGAGTCAAGGGAGGGGGCAAGCGGCAATGAGCAGTTCTTC. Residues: CAISESREGASGNEQFF.

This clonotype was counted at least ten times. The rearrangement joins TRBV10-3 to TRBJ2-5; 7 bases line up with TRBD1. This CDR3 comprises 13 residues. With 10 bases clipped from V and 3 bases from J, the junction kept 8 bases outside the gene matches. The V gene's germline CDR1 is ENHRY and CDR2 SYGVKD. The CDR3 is CAKDAGGEETQYF. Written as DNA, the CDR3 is TGTGCCAAAGACGCAGGGGGAGAAGAGACCCAGTACTTC.

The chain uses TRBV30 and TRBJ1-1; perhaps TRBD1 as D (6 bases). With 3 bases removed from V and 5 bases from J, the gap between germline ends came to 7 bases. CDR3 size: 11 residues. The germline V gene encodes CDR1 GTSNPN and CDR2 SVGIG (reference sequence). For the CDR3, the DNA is TGTGCCTGGAGAGGGGGAACTGAAGCTTTCTTT. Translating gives CAWRGGTEAFF. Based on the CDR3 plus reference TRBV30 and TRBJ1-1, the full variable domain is SQTIHQWPATLVQPVGSPLSLECTVEGTSNPNLYWYRQAAGRGLQLLFYSVGIGQISSEVPQNLSASRPQDRQFILSSKKLLLSDSGFYLCAWRGGTEAFFGQGTRLTVV.

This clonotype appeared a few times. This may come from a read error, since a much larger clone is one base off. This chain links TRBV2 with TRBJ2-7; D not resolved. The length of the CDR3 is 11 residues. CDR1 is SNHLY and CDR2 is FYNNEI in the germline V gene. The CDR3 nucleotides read TGTGCCAGCAGTGTCCACCACGAGCAGTGCTTC. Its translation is CASSVHHEQCF.

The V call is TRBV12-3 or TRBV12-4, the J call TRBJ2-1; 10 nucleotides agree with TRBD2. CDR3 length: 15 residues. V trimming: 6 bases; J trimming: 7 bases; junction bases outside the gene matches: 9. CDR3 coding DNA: TGTGCCAGCAGGCCTACTAGCGGGGTGATGAATGAGCAGTTCTTC. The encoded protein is CASRPTSGVMNEQFF.

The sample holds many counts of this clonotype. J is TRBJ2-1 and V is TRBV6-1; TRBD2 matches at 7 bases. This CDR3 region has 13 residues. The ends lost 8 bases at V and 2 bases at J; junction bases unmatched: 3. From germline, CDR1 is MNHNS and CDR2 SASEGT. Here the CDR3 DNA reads TGTGCCAGCCAAACTAGCGCCTACAATGAGCAGTTCTTC. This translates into CASQTSAYNEQFF.

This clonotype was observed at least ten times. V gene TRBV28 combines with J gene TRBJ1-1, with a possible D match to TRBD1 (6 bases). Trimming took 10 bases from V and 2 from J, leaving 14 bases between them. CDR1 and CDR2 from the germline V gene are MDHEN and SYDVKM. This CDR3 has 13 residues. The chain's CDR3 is CATFGQPNTEAFF. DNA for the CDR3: TGTGCCACCTTCGGACAGCCAAACACTGAAGCTTTCTTT.

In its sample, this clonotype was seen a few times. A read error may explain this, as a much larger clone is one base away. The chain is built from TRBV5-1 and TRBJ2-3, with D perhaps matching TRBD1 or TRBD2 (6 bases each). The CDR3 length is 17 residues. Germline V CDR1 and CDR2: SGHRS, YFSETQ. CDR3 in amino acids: CTSSLGVGTRRADTQYF. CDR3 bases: TGCACCAGCAGCTTGGGCGTGGGGACACGGAGGGCAGATACGCAGTATTTT.

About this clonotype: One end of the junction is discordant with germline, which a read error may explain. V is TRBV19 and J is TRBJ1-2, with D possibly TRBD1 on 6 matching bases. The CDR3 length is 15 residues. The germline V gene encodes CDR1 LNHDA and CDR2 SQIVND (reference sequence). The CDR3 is CASSNRDIHGYGYIF. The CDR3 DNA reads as TGTGCCAGCAGTAATCGGGACATCCACGGCTATGGCTACATCTTC.

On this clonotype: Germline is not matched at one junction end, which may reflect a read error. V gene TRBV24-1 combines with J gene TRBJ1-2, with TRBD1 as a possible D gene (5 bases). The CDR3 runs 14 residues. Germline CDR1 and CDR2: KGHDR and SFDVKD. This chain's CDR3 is CATSPAGTGYGDTF. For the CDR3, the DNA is TGTGCTACCAGCCCCGCCGGGACGGGCTATGGCGACACCTTC.

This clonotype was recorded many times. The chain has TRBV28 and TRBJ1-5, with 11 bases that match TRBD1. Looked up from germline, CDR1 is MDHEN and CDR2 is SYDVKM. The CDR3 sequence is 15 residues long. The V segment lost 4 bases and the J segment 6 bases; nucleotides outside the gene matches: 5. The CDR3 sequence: CASSSGQGAGQPQHF. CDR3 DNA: TGTGCCAGCAGTTCCGGACAGGGGGCGGGTCAGCCCCAGCATTTT. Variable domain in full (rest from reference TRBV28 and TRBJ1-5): DVKVTQSSRYLVKRTGEKVFLECVQDMDHENMFWYRQDPGLGLRLIYFSYDVKMKEKGDIPEGYSVSREKKERFSLILESASTNQTSMYLCASSSGQGAGQPQHFGDGTRLSIL.

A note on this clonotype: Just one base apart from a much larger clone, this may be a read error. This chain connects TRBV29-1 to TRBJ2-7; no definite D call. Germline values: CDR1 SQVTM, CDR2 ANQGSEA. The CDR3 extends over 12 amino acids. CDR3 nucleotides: TGCAGCGTTGAACTAGAGACCTACGAGCAGCACTTC. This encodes CSVELETYEQHF.

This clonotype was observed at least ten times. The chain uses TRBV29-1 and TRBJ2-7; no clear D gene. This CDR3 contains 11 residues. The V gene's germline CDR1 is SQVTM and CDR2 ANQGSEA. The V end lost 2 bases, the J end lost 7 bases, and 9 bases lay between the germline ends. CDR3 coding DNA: TGCAGCGTTGAATATCAGGAGGAGCAGTACTTC. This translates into CSVEYQEEQYF.

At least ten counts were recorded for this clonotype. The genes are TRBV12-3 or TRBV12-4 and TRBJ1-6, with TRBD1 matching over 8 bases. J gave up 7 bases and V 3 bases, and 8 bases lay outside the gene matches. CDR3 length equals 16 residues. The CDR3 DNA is TGTGCCAGCAGTTTTGGGACAGGAATTAAGAATTCACCCCTCCACTTT. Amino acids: CASSFGTGIKNSPLHF.

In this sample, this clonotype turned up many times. The CDR3 protein is CAISEDRGVAFF. The CDR3 DNA is TGTGCCATCAGTGAGGATAGAGGCGTAGCTTTCTTT. The chain couples TRBV10-3 to TRBJ1-1; D is ambiguous. The V and J ends lost 2 bases and 10 bases respectively, with 11 bases between them. The CDR3 loop spans 12 amino acids. Germline-derived CDR1 and CDR2 are ENHRY and SYGVKD.

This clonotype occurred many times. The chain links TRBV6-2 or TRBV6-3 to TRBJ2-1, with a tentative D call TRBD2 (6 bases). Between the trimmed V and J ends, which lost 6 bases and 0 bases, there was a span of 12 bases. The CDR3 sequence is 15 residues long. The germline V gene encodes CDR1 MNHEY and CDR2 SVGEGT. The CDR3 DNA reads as TGTGCCAGCAGCCCGGACGGGAGCTCCTACAATGAGCAGTTCTTC. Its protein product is CASSPDGSSYNEQFF.

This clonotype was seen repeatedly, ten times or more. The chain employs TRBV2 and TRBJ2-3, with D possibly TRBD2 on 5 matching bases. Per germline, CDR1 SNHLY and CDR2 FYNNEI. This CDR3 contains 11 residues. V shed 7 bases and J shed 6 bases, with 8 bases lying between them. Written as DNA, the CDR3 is TGTGCCAGCAAGAGGGATGATACGCAGTATTTT. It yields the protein CASKRDDTQYF.

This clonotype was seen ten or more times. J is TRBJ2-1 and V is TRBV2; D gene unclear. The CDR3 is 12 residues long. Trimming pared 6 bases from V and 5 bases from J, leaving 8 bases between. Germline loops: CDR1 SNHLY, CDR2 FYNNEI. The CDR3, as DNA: TGTGCCAGCAGCCCCCAGAACAATGAGCAGTTCTTC. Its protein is CASSPQNNEQFF. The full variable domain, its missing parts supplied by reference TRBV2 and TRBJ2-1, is EPEVTQTPSHQVTQMGQEVILRCVPISNHLYFYWYRQILGQKVEFLVSFYNNEISEKSEIFDDQFSVERPDGSNFTLKIRSTKLEDSAMYFCASSPQNNEQFFGPGTRLTVL.

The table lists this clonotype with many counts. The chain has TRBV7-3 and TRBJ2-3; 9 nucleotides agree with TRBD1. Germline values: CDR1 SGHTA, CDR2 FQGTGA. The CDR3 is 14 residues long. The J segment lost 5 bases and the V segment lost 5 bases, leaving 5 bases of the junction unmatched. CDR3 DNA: TGTGCCAGCAGCGGGACAGGGTACGGAGATACGCAGTATTTT. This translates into CASSGTGYGDTQYF.